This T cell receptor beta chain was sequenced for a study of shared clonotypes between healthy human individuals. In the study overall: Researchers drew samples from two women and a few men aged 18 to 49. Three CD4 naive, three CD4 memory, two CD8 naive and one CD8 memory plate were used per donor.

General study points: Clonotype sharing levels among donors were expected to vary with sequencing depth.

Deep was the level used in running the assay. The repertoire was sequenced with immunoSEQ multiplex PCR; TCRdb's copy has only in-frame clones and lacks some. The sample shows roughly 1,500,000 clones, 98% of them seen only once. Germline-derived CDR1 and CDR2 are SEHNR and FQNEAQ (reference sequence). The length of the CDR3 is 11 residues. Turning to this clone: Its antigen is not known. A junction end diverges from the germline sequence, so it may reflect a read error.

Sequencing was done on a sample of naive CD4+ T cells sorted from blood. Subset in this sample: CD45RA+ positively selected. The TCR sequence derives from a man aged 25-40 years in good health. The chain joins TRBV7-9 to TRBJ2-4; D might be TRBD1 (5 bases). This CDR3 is CASSSRAGLDF. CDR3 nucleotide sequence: TGTGCCAGCAGCTCAAGAGCAGGGTTGGACTTC.